This T cell receptor (beta chain) stems from a study of a mutant IDH1 vaccine in newly diagnosed glioma. Study context: In some groups vaccination began 4-6 weeks post-radiotherapy; others received it with temozolomide. Treated patients, averaging around 40 years, were around 62% male and around 40% female.

Regarding time point: week 47, end of study. Each vaccine dose was 300 ug of mutant IDH1 20-mer peptide, with topical imiquimod. This clone turned up a few times. Its cognate antigen is unknown. Libraries were prepared by immunoSEQ multiplex PCR; TCRdb keeps only in-frame clonotypes and omits some of them. The repertoire holds tens of thousands of clones, with roughly 71% as singletons. The CDR3 contains 14 residues. V gave up 0 bases and J gave up 6 bases, with 11 bases separating them. Per the germline V gene, CDR1 is LNHDA and CDR2 is SQIVND (reference sequence). The sequence was obtained from a man in his forties with glioma. The sample in question was PBMCs, obtained from a glioma patient whose treatment included an IDH1 peptide vaccine. This chain joins TRBV19 and TRBJ1-2; D may be TRBD1 (5 bases). The CDR3 bases are TGTGCCAGTAGTATAGACAGGGACGCGGATGGCTACACCTTC. As protein: CASSIDRDADGYTF.